Given below is one T cell receptor beta chain in context. The specificity of this receptor is unknown. No qualities accompany the bases; no much larger clone lies one base away. TCRbeta CDR3 regions were amplified from genomic DNA using the immunoSEQ Assay, a bias-controlled multiplex PCR. Processing in the source paper ran as follows. The number of nucleated cells in each sample was estimated from the amplification of reference gene primers within the assay. To quantify the absolute abundance of each unique TCRbeta CDR3 rearrangement, sequence reads were collapsed and filtered. For each sample, productive Simpson clonality was calculated as the square root of Simpson's diversity index across productive rearrangements. TCRdb carries this immuneACCESS record with in-frame sequences only. Its versions omit some clonotypes, under half of them owing to an unresolved V gene in the studies checked, with the rest unexplained. V, J and clone size derive from that table, while D and trimming were established from the DNA sequence. In all, the sample holds roughly 250,000 clones, and about 88% of those were seen once. The biggest ten clones account for 2% to 2.5% of the sample.

Another Seattle source contributed samples from volunteer blood donors who had recovered from COVID-19. The collaborating institutions used their own protocols to collect whole blood in K2EDTA tubes. For TCRbeta analysis, collaborators shipped samples in one of three forms: frozen whole blood, isolated PBMCs, or DNA extracted from either of those sample types. These data originate in a study of blood T cell repertoires in COVID-19 (dated by TCRdb to the early 2020s). In terms of the full investigation: Collaborator samples came from the United States, Italy and Spain and covered acute and convalescent phases of COVID-19. The material from the prospective study consisted of cDNA or gDNA derived from T cells, B-cell-depleted T cells, or PBMCs. Deeply sampled blood TCRbeta repertoires from subjects exposed to, actively infected with, or recovered from COVID-19 were included in the dataset. The repertoires were released in a freely available public database intended as a resource for research on the immune response to SARS-CoV-2. Samples came from the ongoing ImmuneRACE study (first 160 participants) plus 1,254 subjects from 6 global collaborators. The sample metadata nearly always contained a de-identified subject ID, COVID-19 status, age in years and sex. HLA class I and class II types, where available, came from metadata supplied by the sample provider rather than from assay-based typing. Beyond this particular receptor, the publication reports: Clinical and demographic metadata were provided uncurated, with the amount varying by source and participant.

As encoded in the germline V gene, CDR1 is SGHTA while CDR2 is FQGNSA. The V end gives up 5 bases and the J end 0 bases, leaving 5 bases in the junction not matched to a gene. From the cysteine through the phenylalanine, the CDR3 covers 18 amino acids. Left in the record is the CDR3 DNA by itself, 54 bases read in frame from the first base. Material: peripheral blood. This sequence uses TRBV7-2 and TRBJ2-6; 12 central nucleotides agree with TRBD2. The receptor comes from a woman aged 40 to 50 who had recovered from COVID-19. The CDR3 corresponds to CASSRTSGALSGANVLTF. Here is the DNA: TGTGCCAGCAGCCGGACTAGCGGGGCCCTCTCTGGGGCCAACGTCCTGACTTTC.